The rows below give T cell receptor beta chains drawn from one sample of a study of T-cell reconstitution after alpha-beta-depleted transplantation in children. TCRdb recomputed calls from the PCR reads with MiXCR, one row per CDR3 protein. The sample has about 300,000 distinct CDR3 sequences, less than 9.5% seen once. Sequenced here: peripheral blood, sampled 360 days after TCRalphabeta/CD19-depleted stem cell transplant. Receptors originate from a female patient younger than 10 who had a stem cell transplant for Fanconi anemia, so the T cells may come from the graft donor. Each CDR3 is given with its conserved first and last residue. Each record gives: D gene, clone size, J gene, V gene, CDR3 DNA, CDR3 protein. The D gene is left open where the match is weak. Size is stated for part of the rows, as once, few or many counts, or as a class when the clone is expanded.

d_gene: -; abundance: many; j_gene: TRBJ2-2; v_gene: TRBV7-9; CDR3nt: TGTGCCTCCGACGACACCGGGGAGCTGTTTTTT; CDR3aa: CASDDTGELFF
d_gene: -; abundance: many; j_gene: TRBJ2-2; v_gene: TRBV11-2; CDR3nt: TGTGCCAGCAGCTTATTTGGAGGGTCGAACACCGGGGAGCTGTTTTTT; CDR3aa: CASSLFGGSNTGELFF
d_gene: TRBD2; abundance: -; j_gene: TRBJ2-1; v_gene: TRBV2; CDR3nt: TGTGCCTTCATCCCAGGACTAGCGGGAGAGGTCCTCCACAATGAGCAGTTCTTC; CDR3aa: CAFIPGLAGEVLHNEQFF
d_gene: -; abundance: many; j_gene: TRBJ2-2; v_gene: TRBV5-5; CDR3nt: -; CDR3aa: CASSSPGRIGTPGSCFF
d_gene: -; abundance: many; j_gene: TRBJ2-3; v_gene: TRBV29-1; CDR3nt: TGCAGCGTAAGCTTGGGGGGGGGCGCGGATACGCAGTATTTT; CDR3aa: CSVSLGGGADTQYF
d_gene: -; abundance: many; j_gene: TRBJ1-1; v_gene: TRBV5-1; CDR3nt: TGCGCCAGCAGCACTCAGGGGCTGAACACTGAAGCTTTCTTT; CDR3aa: CASSTQGLNTEAFF
d_gene: -; abundance: many; j_gene: TRBJ1-1; v_gene: TRBV20-1; CDR3nt: TGCAGTGCTCGATTGGGGTTTCTGAACACTGAAGCTTTCTTT; CDR3aa: CSARLGFLNTEAFF
d_gene: TRBD1; abundance: many; j_gene: TRBJ2-7; v_gene: TRBV12-3/TRBV12-4; CDR3nt: TGTGCCAGCAGTTTTAACAGGGGCTACGAGCAGTACTTC; CDR3aa: CASSFNRGYEQYF
d_gene: TRBD1; abundance: many; j_gene: TRBJ2-7; v_gene: TRBV6-2/TRBV6-3; CDR3nt: TGTGCCAGCAGTCAGGAACGCAGGGGGCAGTACGAGCAGTACTTC; CDR3aa: CASSQERRGQYEQYF
d_gene: -; abundance: once; j_gene: TRBJ1-4; v_gene: TRBV18; CDR3nt: TGTGCCAGCTCACCGAAAGGGGAGGAAAAACTGTTTTTT; CDR3aa: CASSPKGEEKLFF
d_gene: TRBD1; abundance: few; j_gene: TRBJ1-1; v_gene: TRBV30; CDR3nt: TGTGCCTGGGGGACAGGTCGGATGAACACTGAAGCTTTCTTT; CDR3aa: CAWGTGRMNTEAFF
d_gene: -; abundance: few; j_gene: TRBJ1-2; v_gene: TRBV4-2; CDR3nt: TGTGCCAGCAGCCAAGACCTCGGGACCCCAGCACAGGGCTACACCTTC; CDR3aa: CASSQDLGTPAQGYTF
d_gene: -; abundance: many; j_gene: TRBJ1-1; v_gene: TRBV5-1; CDR3nt: TGCGCCAGCAGCTCCGGACGACCAGGAGCTTTCTTT; CDR3aa: CASSSGRPGAFF
d_gene: TRBD1; abundance: many; j_gene: TRBJ2-1; v_gene: TRBV20-1; CDR3nt: TGCAGTGCTAGAGACCGATACAGGGGGCTTTCCTACAATGAGCAGTTCTTC; CDR3aa: CSARDRYRGLSYNEQFF
d_gene: -; abundance: many; j_gene: TRBJ2-5; v_gene: TRBV6-5; CDR3nt: TGTGCCAGCAGTTACCCGGAGGGAGAGAGAGAGACCCAGTACTTC; CDR3aa: CASSYPEGERETQYF
d_gene: -; abundance: -; j_gene: TRBJ2-3; v_gene: TRBV11-2; CDR3nt: TGTGCCAGCGTGGGAGCGAGTGATACGCAGTATTTT; CDR3aa: CASVGASDTQYF
d_gene: TRBD2; abundance: many; j_gene: TRBJ2-1; v_gene: TRBV7-8; CDR3nt: TGTGCCAGCAGACTAACTAGCGGGGGGTGGGATGAGCAGTTCTTC; CDR3aa: CASRLTSGGWDEQFF
d_gene: TRBD1; abundance: many; j_gene: TRBJ1-2; v_gene: TRBV9; CDR3nt: TGTGCCAGCAGGTCAGGGGGTCGGGGGGCTAACTATGGCTACACCTTC; CDR3aa: CASRSGGRGANYGYTF
d_gene: -; abundance: -; j_gene: TRBJ1-6; v_gene: TRBV28; CDR3nt: TGTGCCAGCAGGTCGGGGATTGGATCACCCCTCCACTTT; CDR3aa: CASRSGIGSPLHF
d_gene: -; abundance: few; j_gene: TRBJ2-7; v_gene: TRBV4-2; CDR3nt: TGTGCCAGCAGTGAAGAACTCAGCTGGCTCTACGAGCAGTACTTC; CDR3aa: CASSEELSWLYEQYF
d_gene: -; abundance: many; j_gene: TRBJ1-2; v_gene: TRBV15; CDR3nt: TGTGCCACCAGCAGAGTCCTCGGGGGAGGACCCTATGGCTACACCTTC; CDR3aa: CATSRVLGGGPYGYTF
d_gene: -; abundance: many; j_gene: TRBJ1-1; v_gene: TRBV29-1; CDR3nt: TGCAGCGTAGACCGGGGCCCGCGGACTGAAGCTTTCTTT; CDR3aa: CSVDRGPRTEAFF
d_gene: -; abundance: -; j_gene: TRBJ2-3; v_gene: TRBV19; CDR3nt: TGTGCCACCACCGGAGCTCCGGGACGCACTCTCTACACAGATACGCAGTATTTT; CDR3aa: CATTGAPGRTLYTDTQYF
d_gene: TRBD2; abundance: few; j_gene: TRBJ2-1; v_gene: TRBV6-1; CDR3nt: TGTGCCAGCAGTCCCGGGACTAGCCCTCATAAGCAGTTCTTC; CDR3aa: CASSPGTSPHKQFF
d_gene: TRBD2; abundance: many; j_gene: TRBJ2-3; v_gene: TRBV29-1; CDR3nt: TGCAGCGTCGGTGGACTAGCTCCCACAGATACGCAGTATTTT; CDR3aa: CSVGGLAPTDTQYF
d_gene: -; abundance: few; j_gene: TRBJ2-7; v_gene: TRBV4-1; CDR3nt: TGCGCCAGCAGCCAAGATATCCGCAGGGGCCTCTACGAGCAGTACTTC; CDR3aa: CASSQDIRRGLYEQYF
d_gene: TRBD2; abundance: many; j_gene: TRBJ2-5; v_gene: TRBV15; CDR3nt: TGTGCCACGGGGCTAGCGGTTGTTGGGACCCAGTACTTC; CDR3aa: CATGLAVVGTQYF
d_gene: -; abundance: few; j_gene: TRBJ2-7; v_gene: TRBV18; CDR3nt: TGTGCCAGCTCACTAAGTAGGAGCTCCTACGAGCAGTACTTC; CDR3aa: CASSLSRSSYEQYF
d_gene: -; abundance: -; j_gene: TRBJ2-7; v_gene: TRBV27; CDR3nt: TGTGCCTGCAGTGAAGGAGCCAACTACGAGCAGTACTTC; CDR3aa: CACSEGANYEQYF
d_gene: TRBD1; abundance: few; j_gene: TRBJ1-1; v_gene: TRBV18; CDR3nt: TGTGCCAGCTCACCACCATCTCCAGGGGGCACTGAAGCTTTCTTT; CDR3aa: CASSPPSPGGTEAFF
d_gene: TRBD1; abundance: -; j_gene: TRBJ2-2; v_gene: TRBV5-1; CDR3nt: TGCGCCAGCAGCTTGGCCGGGACAGGGGGCACCGGGGAGGTGTTTTTT; CDR3aa: CASSLAGTGGTGEVFF
d_gene: -; abundance: -; j_gene: TRBJ2-5; v_gene: TRBV18; CDR3nt: TGTGCCAGCTCACCAACTCCAGGGAAGGAGACCCAGTACTTC; CDR3aa: CASSPTPGKETQYF
d_gene: -; abundance: few; j_gene: TRBJ2-5; v_gene: TRBV7-3; CDR3nt: TGTGCCAGCAGCCCCAGTGGGGGTTGGGTCCAAGAGACCCAGTACTTC; CDR3aa: CASSPSGGWVQETQYF
d_gene: -; abundance: -; j_gene: TRBJ2-6; v_gene: TRBV18; CDR3nt: TGTGCCAGCTCACCGAAGCCCTCTGGGGCCAACGTCCTGACTTTC; CDR3aa: CASSPKPSGANVLTF
d_gene: -; abundance: many; j_gene: TRBJ1-1; v_gene: TRBV9; CDR3nt: TGTGCCAGCAGCGAGGACTTTTCGAACACTGAAGCTTTCTTT; CDR3aa: CASSEDFSNTEAFF
d_gene: TRBD2; abundance: many; j_gene: TRBJ2-7; v_gene: TRBV7-2; CDR3nt: TGTGCCAGCAGCTTAGCCCCAAGACTAGCGGGGGACTCCTACGAGCAGTACTTC; CDR3aa: CASSLAPRLAGDSYEQYF
d_gene: TRBD1; abundance: many; j_gene: TRBJ2-1; v_gene: TRBV19; CDR3nt: TGTGCCAGTAGTATTATCGGGGCAGGGGGATCCTACAATGAGCAGTTCTTC; CDR3aa: CASSIIGAGGSYNEQFF
d_gene: -; abundance: many; j_gene: TRBJ2-5; v_gene: TRBV5-1; CDR3nt: TGCGCCAGCAGCTATTACAGCCAAGAGACCCAGTACTTC; CDR3aa: CASSYYSQETQYF
d_gene: -; abundance: -; j_gene: TRBJ1-1; v_gene: TRBV28; CDR3nt: TGTGCCAGCAGTTTTAACAGGGATGGTACTGAAGCTTTCTTT; CDR3aa: CASSFNRDGTEAFF
d_gene: -; abundance: few; j_gene: TRBJ2-6; v_gene: TRBV10-3; CDR3nt: TGTGCCATCAGTGAGACTTCAGGGGTTGGGGCCAACGTCCTGACTTTC; CDR3aa: CAISETSGVGANVLTF
d_gene: TRBD1; abundance: many; j_gene: TRBJ2-7; v_gene: TRBV12-3/TRBV12-4; CDR3nt: TGTGCCAGCAGTTTCAGGGGGCCATACTCCTACGAGCAGTACTTC; CDR3aa: CASSFRGPYSYEQYF
d_gene: TRBD1; abundance: few; j_gene: TRBJ2-5; v_gene: TRBV6-5; CDR3nt: TGTGCCAGCAGTTACTCGGAGCCTACAGGGGGCCGCGAGACCCAGTACTTC; CDR3aa: CASSYSEPTGGRETQYF
d_gene: -; abundance: few; j_gene: TRBJ2-2; v_gene: TRBV20-1; CDR3nt: TGCAGTGCTAGAGATGGGCAGGGGCCATATAGAGAGCTGTTTTTT; CDR3aa: CSARDGQGPYRELFF
d_gene: -; abundance: many; j_gene: TRBJ2-3; v_gene: TRBV5-1; CDR3nt: TGCGCCAGCAGCTTAGTGGCTACAGATACGCAGTATTTT; CDR3aa: CASSLVATDTQYF
d_gene: TRBD2; abundance: -; j_gene: TRBJ2-3; v_gene: TRBV20-1; CDR3nt: TGCAGTGCTCCTAGCGGGGGCACCTCCCTGATAGATACGCAGTATTTT; CDR3aa: CSAPSGGTSLIDTQYF
d_gene: TRBD2; abundance: many; j_gene: TRBJ2-3; v_gene: TRBV29-1; CDR3nt: TGCAGCGTTGAAGCGCCGGACGATCGGGACTACTACACAGATACGCAGTATTTT; CDR3aa: CSVEAPDDRDYYTDTQYF
d_gene: -; abundance: -; j_gene: TRBJ2-3; v_gene: TRBV7-9; CDR3nt: TGTGCCAGCAGCTCCCGGGACCAAGGGGCAGATACGCAGTATTTT; CDR3aa: CASSSRDQGADTQYF
d_gene: -; abundance: -; j_gene: TRBJ2-1; v_gene: TRBV11-3; CDR3nt: TGTGCCAGCAGCTTACGTTCATACAATGAGCAGTTCTTC; CDR3aa: CASSLRSYNEQFF
d_gene: -; abundance: many; j_gene: TRBJ2-7; v_gene: TRBV4-2; CDR3nt: TGTGCCAGCAGCCAAACAAGGGAAGGGTCCTACGAGCAGTACTTC; CDR3aa: CASSQTREGSYEQYF
d_gene: TRBD2; abundance: few; j_gene: TRBJ2-3; v_gene: TRBV5-6; CDR3nt: TGTGCCAGCAGCCTCGGACTAGCGGGAGTGGGAGATACGCAGTATTTT; CDR3aa: CASSLGLAGVGDTQYF
d_gene: -; abundance: many; j_gene: TRBJ2-3; v_gene: TRBV6-5; CDR3nt: TGTGCCAGCAGTGCCCCCAGGGGTACGCAGTATTTT; CDR3aa: CASSAPRGTQYF
d_gene: TRBD1; abundance: -; j_gene: TRBJ2-3; v_gene: TRBV5-1; CDR3nt: TGCGCCAGCAGCATAGCGACAGGGGGCTTGATACTCACAGATACGCAGTATTTT; CDR3aa: CASSIATGGLILTDTQYF
d_gene: -; abundance: many; j_gene: TRBJ2-3; v_gene: TRBV5-1; CDR3nt: TGCGCCAGCAGCCAGACTAGACTGCACACAGATACGCAGTATTTT; CDR3aa: CASSQTRLHTDTQYF
d_gene: -; abundance: many; j_gene: TRBJ2-5; v_gene: TRBV20-1; CDR3nt: TGCAGTGCCAAACCTGGGGGCCCAAAGACCCAGTACTTC; CDR3aa: CSAKPGGPKTQYF
d_gene: TRBD2; abundance: -; j_gene: TRBJ2-1; v_gene: TRBV11-3; CDR3nt: TGTGCCAGCAGCCTGGGACTAGCGGGGGGACTCAAGCAGTTCTTC; CDR3aa: CASSLGLAGGLKQFF